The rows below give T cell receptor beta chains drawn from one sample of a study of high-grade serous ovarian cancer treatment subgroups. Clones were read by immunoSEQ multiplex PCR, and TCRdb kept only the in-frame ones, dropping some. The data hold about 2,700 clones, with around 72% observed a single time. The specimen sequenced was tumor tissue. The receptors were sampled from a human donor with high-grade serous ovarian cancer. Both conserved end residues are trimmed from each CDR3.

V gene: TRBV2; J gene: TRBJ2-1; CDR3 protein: ASSPGTLSYNEQF
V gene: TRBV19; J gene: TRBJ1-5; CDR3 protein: ASAGGAGSNQPQH
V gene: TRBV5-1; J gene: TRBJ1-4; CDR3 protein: ASSLVLRDGNEKLF
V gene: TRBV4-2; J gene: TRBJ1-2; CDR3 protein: ASSREGIAGYT
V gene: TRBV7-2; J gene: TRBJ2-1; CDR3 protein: ASSLGGLAAYNEQF
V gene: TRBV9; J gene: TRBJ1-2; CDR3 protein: ASSVEGHINYGYT
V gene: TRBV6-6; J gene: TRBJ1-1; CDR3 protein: ASSYRPSAEAF
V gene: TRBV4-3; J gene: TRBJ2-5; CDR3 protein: ASSQEAGRETQY
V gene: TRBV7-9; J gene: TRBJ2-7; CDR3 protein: ASSFSSGGAGLEQY
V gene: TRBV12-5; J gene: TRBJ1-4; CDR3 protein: ASGLSEGAQEKLF
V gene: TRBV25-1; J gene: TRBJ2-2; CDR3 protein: ASSEIQGTWTGELF
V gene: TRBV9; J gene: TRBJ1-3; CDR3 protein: ASSAQGVTGNTIY
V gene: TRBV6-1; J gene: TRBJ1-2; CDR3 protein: ASSPLGTGYGYT
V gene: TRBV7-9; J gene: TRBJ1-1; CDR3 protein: ASSTRPGAAF
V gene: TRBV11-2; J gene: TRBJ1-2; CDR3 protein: ASSLGTGDGYT
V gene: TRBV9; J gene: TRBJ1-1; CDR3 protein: ASSEHRTNTEAF
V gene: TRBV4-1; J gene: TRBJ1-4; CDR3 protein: ASSFLRGIGPGQGNEKLF
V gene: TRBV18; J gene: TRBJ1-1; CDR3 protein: ASSPLPGTNTEAF
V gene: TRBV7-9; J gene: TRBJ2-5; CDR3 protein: ASSWDSQTQY
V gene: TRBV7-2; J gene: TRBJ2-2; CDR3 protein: ASSLVRGTGELF
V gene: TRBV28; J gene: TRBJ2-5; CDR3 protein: ASAASTGEVETQY
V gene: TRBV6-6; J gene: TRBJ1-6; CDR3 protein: ASSSPENSPLH
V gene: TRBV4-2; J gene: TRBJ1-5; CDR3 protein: ASSYSGTVVQPQH
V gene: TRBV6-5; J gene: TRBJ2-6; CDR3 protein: ASFRAGANVLT
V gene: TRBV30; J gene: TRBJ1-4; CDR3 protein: AWSVNGLGQGVEKLF
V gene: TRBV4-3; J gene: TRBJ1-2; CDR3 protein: ASSQDRESNYGYT
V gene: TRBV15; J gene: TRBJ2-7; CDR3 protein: ATSREGQTTPY
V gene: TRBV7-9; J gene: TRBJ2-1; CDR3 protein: ASSSNLGRNEQF
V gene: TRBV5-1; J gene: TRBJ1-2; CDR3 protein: ASSPRQSVRGYT
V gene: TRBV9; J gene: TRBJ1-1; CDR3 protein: ASSPRGGRMNTEAF
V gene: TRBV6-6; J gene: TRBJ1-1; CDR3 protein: ASSYSAGTGTEAF
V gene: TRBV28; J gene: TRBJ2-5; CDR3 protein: ASSAPDGQETQY
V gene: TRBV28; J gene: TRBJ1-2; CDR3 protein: ASSTLTETNYGYT
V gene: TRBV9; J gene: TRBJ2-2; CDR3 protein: ASSVDYPTGELF
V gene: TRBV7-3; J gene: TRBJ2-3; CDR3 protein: ASSLSGGADTQY
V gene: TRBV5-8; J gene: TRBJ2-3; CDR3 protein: ASSLAGTSARDTQY
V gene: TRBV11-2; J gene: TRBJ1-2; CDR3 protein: ASSLDVKSGYT
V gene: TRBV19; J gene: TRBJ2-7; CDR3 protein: ASSTFTGGSSYEQY
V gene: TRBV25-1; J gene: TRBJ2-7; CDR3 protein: ASGEWGQY
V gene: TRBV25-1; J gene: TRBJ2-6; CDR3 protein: ASSSAGANVLT
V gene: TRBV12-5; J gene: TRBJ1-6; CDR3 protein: ASGYGQVDSPLH
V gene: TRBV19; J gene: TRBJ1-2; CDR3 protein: ASREILGGYT
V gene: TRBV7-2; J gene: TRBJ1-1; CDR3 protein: ASSPTGSLEAF
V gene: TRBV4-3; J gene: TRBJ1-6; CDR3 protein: ASSQDRNSPLH
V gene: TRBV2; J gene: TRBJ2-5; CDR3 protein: ASKLGREKSQETQY